This T cell receptor beta chain was sequenced in a study of T cells in Graves' hyperthyroidism and ophthalmopathy. Exclusion followed for patients with uncontrolled infection, other autoimmune disease, pregnancy or lactation. This CDR3 has 12 residues. Trimming left V 4 bases short and J 6 bases short, with 11 bases between. The germline CDR1 and CDR2 sequences are SGHRS and YFSETQ. Template material for amplifying TCR beta CDR3 regions consisted of RNA transcripts. A set of HTBI primers served as the primers for a first-round RT-PCR of the TCR CDR3. TCRdb analysed the multiplex PCR reads with MiXCR anew, one entry per CDR3 protein. Of roughly 500,000 distinct CDR3 sequences listed, about half were seen once; the top ten hold 15% to 20%. Regarding the study as a whole: Stable hyperthyroidism was separated from ophthalmopathy by a model based on 13 V-J features. Prediction of ophthalmopathy progression came a median around 6 months pre-onset.

This clonotype appeared many times. Antigen specificity is unknown. The chain has TRBV5-1 and TRBJ2-7; D unclear. This TCR came from an adult woman with Graves' disease, either hyperthyroidism or ophthalmopathy (not recorded which). Material for sequencing was peripheral blood or thyroid tissue (not recorded which). This chain's CDR3 is CASSIVGSEQYF. For the CDR3, the DNA is TGCGCCAGCAGCATTGTCGGGTCCGAGCAGTACTTC.